The T cell receptor beta chain described here comes from a study of Ad26.COV2.S vaccination and SARS-CoV-2 variants. Regarding treatment: 15 to 20 received Ad26.COV2.S at low or high dose, single or two shots; roughly 5 received placebo; per-sample allocation not given. Each sample was drawn 63 days after the first injection (of vaccine or placebo). This person who donated was an adult of 18-55 years in Boston. Built on an Ad26 vector, the vaccine expressed Wuhan-strain SARS-CoV-2 spike. Clones were read by immunoSEQ multiplex PCR, and TCRdb kept only the in-frame ones, dropping some. This table has about 350,000 clones, more than 75% appearing once. The V gene's germline CDR1 is SEHNR and CDR2 FQNEAQ (reference sequence). V was cut by 5 bases and J by 2 bases, with 16 bases left in between. This CDR3 comprises 15 residues.

The TCR comes from a person between 18 and 59 years old who received the Ad26.COV2.S COVID-19 vaccine or a placebo. The source was peripheral blood, collected in a trial of Ad26.COV2.S vaccine versus placebo. This rearrangement joins TRBV7-9 to TRBJ2-7, with D maybe TRBD1 (5 bases). The CDR3 loop is CASSLPPGMAYEQYF. The CDR3 region has the DNA TGTGCCAGCAGCCTCCCCCCAGGGATGGCCTACGAGCAGTACTTC.